This entry features one TCR beta chain sequence. In the study's own analysis: How many nucleated cells were present was estimated from reference gene primer amplification. Data came from immunoSEQ multiplex PCR; TCRdb stores just in-frame clones and leaves some out. V and J calls and clone size are copied from that table; D and trimming were computed from the DNA. The table includes tens of thousands of clones, just under 85% detected once. The source of the sample is a study of blood T cell repertoires in COVID-19. Turning to the study itself: T cells, B-cell-depleted T cells, or PBMCs provided the cDNA or gDNA that served as material.

The CDR3 extends over 13 amino acids. Germline CDR1 SNHLY, CDR2 FYNNEI. The V gene lost 4 bases and the J gene lost 6 bases, with 10 bases spanning the gap. The sequence was obtained from a human donor in a cohort sampled during active COVID-19. V usage is TRBV2 and J usage is TRBJ1-5, with no clear D. The sequencing sample was made of peripheral blood. The DNA of the CDR3 is TGTGCCAGCAGTGCCAGGTTGGGTCAGCCCCAGCATTTT. It codes for CASSARLGQPQHF.